Below are 19 T cell receptor beta chains sequenced from a single sample in a study of blood T cell repertoires in COVID-19. Clones were sequenced by immunoSEQ multiplex PCR, and TCRdb holds only the in-frame ones, with some missing. The sample records over 100,000 clones, 86% being singletons. Sequencing was done on a sample of peripheral blood. All receptors derive from a man in his forties with acute or convalescent COVID-19.

The rearrangement uses TRBV7-2 and TRBJ1-1; maybe TRBD1 (5 bases). This CDR3 has 15 amino acids. Trimming removed 3 bases from V and 0 bases from J, with 11 bases in between. CDR1 is SGHTA and CDR2 is FQGNSA in the germline V gene. The CDR3 spells CASSLLTGLNTEAFF. The CDR3 DNA reads as TGTGCCAGCAGCTTGCTAACAGGATTGAACACTGAAGCTTTCTTT.

A single count supports this clone. The chain joins TRBV7-9 to TRBJ2-1, with D perhaps matching TRBD2 (6 bases). Trimming stripped 5 bases from V and 4 bases from J, with 18 bases between. There are 16 residues in the CDR3. The germline V gene has CDR1 SEHNR and CDR2 FQNEAQ (reference sequence). The CDR3 DNA sequence: TGTGCCAGCAGCCAACGAGGGGCTAGCGTTTACAATGAGCAGTTCTTC. Its protein product is CASSQRGASVYNEQFF.

The J gene is TRBJ2-3, the V gene TRBV10-1; 9 bases are a match to TRBD2. The junction had 7 bases not matched to a gene; V was cut back by 2 bases and J by 4 bases. This CDR3 spans 16 amino acids. In germline, CDR1 is WNHNN, CDR2 SYGVQD (reference sequence). CDR3 sequence: CASSEKASGKADTQYF. The CDR3 DNA is TGCGCCAGCAGTGAGAAGGCTAGCGGGAAGGCAGATACGCAGTATTTT.

CDR3 amino acids: CASSQARTGVGGELFF. CDR3 DNA sequence: TGTGCCAGCAGCCAAGCCCGGACAGGGGTAGGCGGGGAGCTGTTTTTT. This rearrangement joins TRBV3-1 (or the pseudogene TRBV3-2) to TRBJ2-2, with 9 bases matching TRBD1. After removal of 1 base from V and 7 bases from J, the junction contained 7 bases not matched to a gene. This CDR3 has 16 residues. Germline V gene sequence: CDR1 LGHDT, CDR2 YNNKEL (reference sequence).

By frequency in the sample, this clone is medium-sized. The rearrangement joins TRBV27 to TRBJ1-2; D is perhaps TRBD1 (6 bases). The CDR3 has 15 amino acids. Trimming took 5 bases from V and 5 from J, leaving 18 bases between them. Germline lookup yields CDR1 MNHEY and CDR2 SMNVEV (reference sequence). The CDR3 DNA reads TGTGCCAGCAGTCCCGACAGGCTTCTGGGGTATGGCTACACCTTC. Translated: CASSPDRLLGYGYTF.

This chain links TRBV9 with TRBJ2-7; TRBD1 is a possible D gene (8 bases). V lost 0 bases to trimming and J lost 5 bases, with 15 bases between them. The CDR3 is made up of 15 amino acids. Per the germline V gene, CDR1 is SGDLS and CDR2 is YYNGEE. The CDR3 bases are TGTGCCAGCAGCGTAGGGGGGGGACAGGCCCACGAGCAGTACTTC. Its protein is CASSVGGGQAHEQYF.

The chain carries TRBV5-6 and TRBJ1-3, with 7 bases identical to TRBD1. Trimming removed 1 base from V and 9 bases from J; junction bases left unmatched: 10. The CDR3 runs 15 residues. Germline V CDR1 and CDR2: SGHDT, YYEEEE. Here the CDR3 DNA reads TGTGCCAGCAGCTTGCCGGCCGGACAGGAGGCCACCATATATTTT. As protein: CASSLPAGQEATIYF.

The genes are TRBV9 and TRBJ1-3, with 9 nucleotides matching TRBD1. From germline, CDR1 is SGDLS and CDR2 YYNGEE. V lost 0 bases and J lost 8; bases outside the gene matches: 3. The CDR3 totals 14 residues. CDR3 sequence: CASSVGDRDYTIYF. In nucleotides, the CDR3 is TGTGCCAGCAGCGTAGGGGACAGGGACTACACCATATATTTT.

This chain links TRBV7-8 with TRBJ2-7, with D perhaps TRBD2 (5 bases). Trimming left V 3 bases short and J 5 bases short, with 17 bases between. This CDR3 spans 15 amino acids. Germline lookup yields CDR1 SGHVS and CDR2 FQNEAQ. CDR3 sequence (DNA): TGTGCCAGCAGCTTTGAGGGAAAGGGTATACACGAGCAGTACTTC. Translated: CASSFEGKGIHEQYF.

This clone was observed a few times. The same CDR3 also results from other DNA sequences found in this sample. V gene TRBV11-3 combines with J gene TRBJ2-2; D is uncertain. The ends were cut back, 2 bases at V and 0 bases at J, with 7 bases in the middle. Germline CDR1 and CDR2: SGHNT and YENEEA. This CDR3 has 15 amino acids. CDR3 in DNA: TGTGCCAGCAGCTTAAGCACAGCGAACACCGGGGAGCTGTTTTTT. This codes for CASSLSTANTGELFF.

The gene calls are TRBV4-2 and TRBJ2-5; 13 nucleotides line up with TRBD2. CDR3 length: 18 residues. The germline CDR1 and CDR2 sequences are LGHNA and YNFKEQ. The junction had 16 bases not matched to a gene; V was cut back by 7 bases and J by 5 bases. CDR3 sequence: CASKPETSGGSRSETQYF. CDR3 in DNA: TGTGCCAGCAAACCTGAGACTAGCGGGGGGTCCCGGTCGGAGACCCAGTACTTC.

The rearrangement links TRBV19 to TRBJ1-3; D possibly corresponds to TRBD1 (6 bases). The CDR3 contains 16 residues. From germline, CDR1 is LNHDA and CDR2 SQIVND (reference sequence). Trimming took 1 base from V and 0 from J, leaving 10 bases between them. The CDR3 region is CASSIVRGVSGNTIYF. The DNA of the CDR3 is TGTGCCAGTAGTATAGTCAGGGGCGTCTCTGGAAACACCATATATTTT.

This rearrangement joins TRBV27 to TRBJ2-7; 13 bases align to TRBD2. Per the germline V gene, CDR1 is MNHEY and CDR2 is SMNVEV (reference sequence). Trimming took 6 bases from V and 4 from J; bases not matched to a gene: 6. The CDR3 extends over 15 amino acids. CDR3 sequence: CASSSLTSGGYEQYF. CDR3 sequence (DNA): TGTGCCAGCAGCTCTCTGACTAGCGGGGGGTACGAGCAGTACTTC.

The chain couples TRBV11-2 to TRBJ2-7, with TRBD1 as a possible D gene (6 bases). Between the trimmed V and J ends, which lost 5 bases and 4 bases, there was a span of 18 bases. CDR1 is SGHAT and CDR2 is FQNNGV in the germline V gene. This CDR3 region has 15 residues. In DNA form, the CDR3 reads TGTGCCAGCAGCCATTCCCCGGGACAAAATTACGAGCAGTACTTC. This sequence encodes CASSHSPGQNYEQYF.

This rearrangement joins TRBV3-1 (or the pseudogene TRBV3-2) to TRBJ2-1; D might be TRBD1 (5 bases). V was pared by 0 bases and J by 5 bases, with 11 bases between. The CDR3 is 15 residues long. Germline-derived CDR1 and CDR2 are LGHDT and YNNKEL (reference sequence). The CDR3 is CASSQDPGSHNEQFF. The CDR3, as DNA: TGTGCCAGCAGCCAAGATCCAGGGTCACACAATGAGCAGTTCTTC.

The chain combines TRBV6-2 or TRBV6-3 with TRBJ2-1, with D perhaps TRBD2 (6 bases). V was trimmed by 4 bases and J by 5 bases, leaving 12 bases between them. Germline V gives CDR1 MNHEY, CDR2 SVGEGT. The length of the CDR3 is 14 residues. The CDR3 sequence is CASSFAGLNNEQFF. Written as DNA, the CDR3 is TGTGCCAGCAGTTTTGCGGGGCTAAACAATGAGCAGTTCTTC.

The J gene is TRBJ2-2, the V gene TRBV7-9; 7 bases agree with TRBD1. Germline assignment: CDR1 SEHNR and CDR2 FQNEAQ (reference sequence). Unmatched junction bases numbered 10, after V lost 5 bases and J lost 4 bases. This CDR3 is built from 16 residues. The CDR3 protein is CASSNPTGSGTGELFF. In DNA, the CDR3 is TGTGCCAGCAGCAACCCGACAGGGTCGGGCACCGGGGAGCTGTTTTTT.

This chain connects TRBV9 to TRBJ1-5, with 8 bases identical to TRBD1. The CDR3 has 14 residues. V shed 4 bases and J 2 bases; nucleotides not matched to a gene: 2. CDR1 is SGDLS, CDR2 YYNGEE, per germline. This chain's CDR3 is CASSLTGGNQPQHF. The CDR3 DNA is TGTGCCAGCAGCTTGACAGGGGGCAATCAGCCCCAGCATTTT.

The chain joins TRBV20-1 to TRBJ1-1; no definite D call. The V gene's germline CDR1 is DFQATT and CDR2 SNEGSKA (reference sequence). There are 14 residues in the CDR3. V lost 3 bases to trimming and J lost 0 bases, with 11 bases between them. CDR3 bases: TGCAGTGCTAGTTCTCCGGTGATGAACACTGAAGCTTTCTTT. This codes for CSASSPVMNTEAFF.